A selection of T cell receptor beta chains follows, all from one sample in a study of human T cells and chemical hapten exposure. TCRdb called the RACE reads again in MiXCR, with one record for every CDR3 protein. The table records around 150,000 distinct CDR3 sequences, roughly 25% of them present only once. This specimen consisted of whole blood, obtained in connection with sensitization to the hapten diphenylcyclopropenone (DPC). The origin of the receptors is a woman under 30 with alopecia areata. Some clones in this sample may be carry-over from other donors' samples. Each CDR3 is given with its conserved first and last residue. Each record gives: D gene, V gene, J gene, clone size, CDR3 protein, CDR3 DNA. A D gene is named only where the DNA matches it firmly. Expanded clones are given a class, and other clones once, few, many or no size at all.

d_gene: .; v_gene: TRBV9; j_gene: TRBJ1-1; abundance: few; CDR3aa: CASSVVWNTEAFF; CDR3nt: TGTGCCAGCAGCGTAGTTTGGAACACTGAAGCTTTCTTT
d_gene: TRBD2; v_gene: TRBV20-1; j_gene: TRBJ2-3; abundance: .; CDR3aa: CSARGLDSDTQYF; CDR3nt: TGCAGTGCTAGGGGACTAGATTCAGATACGCAGTATTTT
d_gene: .; v_gene: TRBV29-1; j_gene: TRBJ1-1; abundance: .; CDR3aa: CSVETQENTEAFF; CDR3nt: TGCAGCGTTGAAACCCAGGAGAACACTGAAGCTTTCTTT
d_gene: .; v_gene: TRBV4-2; j_gene: TRBJ2-7; abundance: few; CDR3aa: CASSQANPYEQYF; CDR3nt: TGTGCCAGCAGCCAAGCGAACCCCTACGAGCAGTACTTC
d_gene: TRBD1; v_gene: TRBV29-1; j_gene: TRBJ2-7; abundance: few; CDR3aa: CSVLLPGQGGEQYF; CDR3nt: TGCAGCGTGTTACTTCCGGGACAGGGAGGCGAGCAGTACTTC
d_gene: .; v_gene: TRBV4-1; j_gene: TRBJ1-2; abundance: .; CDR3aa: CASRPLGGRENYGYTF; CDR3nt: TGCGCCAGCAGGCCGCTTGGGGGGCGGGAGAACTATGGCTACACCTTC
d_gene: .; v_gene: TRBV29-1; j_gene: TRBJ2-5; abundance: once; CDR3aa: CSVEGERGRQETQYF; CDR3nt: TGCAGCGTTGAAGGGGAACGGGGACGCCAAGAGACCCAGTACTTC
d_gene: .; v_gene: TRBV28; j_gene: TRBJ1-3; abundance: .; CDR3aa: CATIAGGASGNTIYF; CDR3nt: TGTGCCACCATTGCTGGGGGAGCCTCTGGAAACACCATATATTTT
d_gene: .; v_gene: TRBV20-1; j_gene: TRBJ1-1; abundance: few; CDR3aa: CSASGPTKGTEAFF; CDR3nt: TGCAGTGCTAGTGGGCCCACGAAGGGCACTGAAGCTTTCTTT
d_gene: TRBD1; v_gene: TRBV29-1; j_gene: TRBJ2-1; abundance: .; CDR3aa: CSGGGQGRNEQFF; CDR3nt: TGCAGCGGAGGGGGACAGGGTAGAAATGAGCAGTTCTTC
d_gene: .; v_gene: TRBV29-1; j_gene: TRBJ2-7; abundance: few; CDR3aa: CSVEGDTSYEQYF; CDR3nt: TGCAGCGTTGAGGGGGACACTTCCTACGAGCAGTACTTC
d_gene: .; v_gene: TRBV4-3; j_gene: TRBJ2-7; abundance: .; CDR3aa: CASSQDRVFYEQYF; CDR3nt: TGCGCCAGCAGCCAAGACCGAGTTTTCTACGAGCAGTACTTC
d_gene: .; v_gene: TRBV20-1; j_gene: TRBJ2-7; abundance: few; CDR3aa: CSARWDGPLREQYF; CDR3nt: TGCAGTGCTAGATGGGATGGGCCTTTGAGGGAGCAGTACTTC